A single sample is the source of the 6 T cell receptor beta chains below, sequenced in a study of blood T cell repertoires in COVID-19 (dated by TCRdb to the early 2020s). To prepare the library, the immunoSEQ multiplex PCR assay was applied. TCRdb's version of the immuneACCESS table is confined to in-frame rearrangements and falls short of the full clone set. An unresolved V gene accounts for under half of the shortfall where checked; the remainder is of unknown origin. The table for this sample lists approximately 120,000 clones; around nine tenths of them were counted only once. About 1.6% of the sample is held by the ten biggest clonotypes. The sample consisted of peripheral blood. These receptors were obtained from a human donor in a cohort sampled during active COVID-19.

The CDR3 DNA reads TGCGCCAGCAGCCAAGATGAGGGAACGAACACTGAAGCTTTCTTT. As protein: CASSQDEGTNTEAFF. The chain joins TRBV4-1 to TRBJ1-1; no firm D call. The V and J ends lost 0 bases and 1 base respectively, with 9 bases between them. Germline values: CDR1 MGHRA, CDR2 YSYEKL. The CDR3 loop spans 15 amino acids.

The chain recombines TRBV2 with TRBJ1-5; no firm D call. Germline V CDR1 and CDR2: SNHLY, FYNNEI. Trimming shortened V by 0 bases and J by 4 bases, and 7 bases separated the two germline ends. This CDR3 region has 14 residues. The CDR3 DNA follows: TGTGCCAGCAGTGAAGCGGCGGTTAATCAGCCCCAGCATTTT. Its protein is CASSEAAVNQPQHF.

The chain employs TRBV6-5 and TRBJ2-5; 8 bases line up with TRBD1. The CDR3 has 12 residues. The V gene's germline CDR1 is MNHEY and CDR2 SVGAGI. J lost 5 bases, V lost 5 bases, and 1 base had no gene match. This chain's CDR3 is CASSRTGETQYF. The CDR3 DNA follows: TGTGCCAGCAGTCGGACAGGGGAGACCCAGTACTTC.

Only one count was recorded for this clone. The chain uses TRBV6-5 and TRBJ2-7; 13 bases match TRBD2. The CDR3 loop spans 15 amino acids. CDR1 and CDR2 (germline): MNHEY, SVGAGI. The V gene end was trimmed by 5 bases and the J gene end by 5 bases; junction bases not matched to a gene: 6. This CDR3 is CASSRTSGRFNEQYF. The CDR3 region has the DNA TGTGCCAGCAGTCGGACTAGCGGGAGATTTAACGAGCAGTACTTC.

The chain joins TRBV5-5 to TRBJ1-2; 8 nucleotides match TRBD1. The J segment lost 10 bases and the V segment lost 3 bases, leaving 14 bases of the junction unmatched. This CDR3 has 15 amino acids. Per germline, CDR1 SGHKS and CDR2 YYEKEE (reference sequence). CDR3 sequence (DNA): TGTGCCAGCAGCTCGGCGGTCAGGGGGCGAGGTTTCTACACCTTC. This encodes CASSSAVRGRGFYTF. Together with reference TRBV5-5 and TRBJ1-2, the CDR3 gives the full variable domain: DAGVTQSPTHLIKTRGQQVTLRCSPISGHKSVSWYQQVLGQGPQFIFQYYEKEERGRGNFPDRFSARQFPNYSSELNVNALLLGDSALYLCASSSAVRGRGFYTFGSGTRLTVV.

The J gene is TRBJ2-1, the V gene TRBV10-3; D not certain. Looked up from germline, CDR1 is ENHRY and CDR2 is SYGVKD. Trimming stripped 6 bases from V and 6 bases from J, with 6 bases between. The CDR3 runs 11 residues. CDR3 DNA: TGTGCCATCAGCGGAGTCAATGAGCAGTTCTTC. Translated: CAISGVNEQFF.